Below are 2 T cell receptor beta chains sequenced from a single sample in a study of blood T cell repertoires in COVID-19. Profiled with immunoSEQ multiplex PCR; TCRdb holds only in-frame clones, not every one. Of some 250,000 clones listed, about nine tenths are singletons. Source material: PBMCs or T cells enriched from blood (not recorded which). The receptor source for this set is a man aged 18 to 30 who had recovered from COVID-19.

This chain connects TRBV5-1 to TRBJ2-5, with TRBD1 matching over 7 bases. V shed 2 bases, J shed 2 bases, and the junction held 6 bases outside the gene matches. Looked up from germline, CDR1 is SGHRS and CDR2 is YFSETQ. This CDR3 is built from 15 residues. The CDR3 DNA reads TGCGCCAGCAGCTTAGAAACAGGGGCACAAGAGACCCAGTACTTC. Its translation is CASSLETGAQETQYF.

Here the CDR3 DNA reads TGCGCCAGCAGCTTGGGACAGGATTACTATGGCTACACCTTC. Its protein is CASSLGQDYYGYTF. The rearrangement joins TRBV5-1 to TRBJ1-2, with D possibly matching TRBD1 (6 bases). Trimming cost V 0 bases and J 3 bases, with 9 bases left between them. CDR3 size: 14 residues. Germline CDR1 is SGHRS and CDR2 is YFSETQ.